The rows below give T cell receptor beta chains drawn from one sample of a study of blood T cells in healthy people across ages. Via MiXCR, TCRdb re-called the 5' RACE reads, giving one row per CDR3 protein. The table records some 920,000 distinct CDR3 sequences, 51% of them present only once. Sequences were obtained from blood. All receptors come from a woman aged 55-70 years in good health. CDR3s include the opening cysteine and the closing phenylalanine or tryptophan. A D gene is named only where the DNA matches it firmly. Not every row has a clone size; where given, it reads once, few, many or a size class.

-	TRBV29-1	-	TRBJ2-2	CSVTSWWTGELFF	TGCAGCGTTACTAGCTGGTGGACCGGGGAGCTGTTTTTT
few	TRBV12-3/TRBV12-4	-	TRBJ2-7	CASSRIRTYEQYF	TGTGCCAGCAGCCGAATAAGAACCTACGAGCAGTACTTC
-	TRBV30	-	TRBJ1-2	CAWSGVVNYGYTF	TGTGCCTGGAGTGGGGTAGTTAACTATGGCTACACCTTC
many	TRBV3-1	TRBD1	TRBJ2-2	CASSPRTGGNGELFF	TGTGCCAGCAGCCCCCGGACAGGGGGAAACGGGGAGCTGTTTTTT
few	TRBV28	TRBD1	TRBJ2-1	CASSSGTGRRGEQFF	TGTGCCAGCAGTTCCGGGACAGGGCGTAGGGGTGAGCAGTTCTTC
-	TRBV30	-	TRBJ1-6	CAWGQDNSPLHF	TGTGCCTGGGGACAAGATAATTCACCCCTCCACTTT
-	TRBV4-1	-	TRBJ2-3	CTSSQVGLSTDTQYF	TGCACCAGCAGCCAAGTCGGACTTAGCACGGATACGCAGTATTTT
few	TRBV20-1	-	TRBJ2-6	CSAREWANVLTF	TGCAGTGCTAGAGAATGGGCCAACGTCCTGACTTTC
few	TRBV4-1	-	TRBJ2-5	CASSQEMGQETQYF	TGCGCCAGCAGCCAAGAAATGGGTCAAGAGACCCAGTACTTC
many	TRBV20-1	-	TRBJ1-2	CSARLNYGYTF	TGCAGTGCTAGATTAAACTATGGCTACACCTTC
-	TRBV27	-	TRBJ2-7	CASSPASYYEQYF	TGTGCCAGCAGTCCCGCCTCCTACTACGAGCAGTACTTC
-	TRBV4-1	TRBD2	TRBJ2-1	CASRQVGTSGNNEQFF	TGCGCCAGCAGACAAGTTGGGACTAGCGGTAACAATGAGCAGTTCTTC
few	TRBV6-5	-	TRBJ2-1	CASSQGQAYNEQFF	TGTGCCAGCAGTCAGGGACAAGCCTACAATGAGCAGTTCTTC
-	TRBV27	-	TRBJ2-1	CASSLSWVTYNEQFF	TGTGCCAGCAGTTTATCTTGGGTGACCTACAATGAGCAGTTCTTC
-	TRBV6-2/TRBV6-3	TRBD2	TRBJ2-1	CASSYFAGGHNEQFF	TGTGCCAGCAGTTACTTTGCGGGAGGCCACAATGAGCAGTTCTTC
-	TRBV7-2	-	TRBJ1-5	CASTKRGLDRDVVAWPQHF	TGTGCCAGCACCAAAAGGGGTTTGGACAGAGACGTGGTCGCCTGGCCCCAGCATTTT
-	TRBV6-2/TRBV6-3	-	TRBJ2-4	CASSSRNIQYF	TGTGCCAGCAGCTCCCGCAACATTCAGTACTTC
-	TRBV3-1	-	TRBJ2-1	CASSQGRMSLRSYNEQFF	TGTGCCAGCAGCCAAGGAAGGATGTCCCTGAGGTCCTACAATGAGCAGTTCTTC
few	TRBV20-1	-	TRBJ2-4	CSAPDTIRSVEQYF	TGCAGTGCTCCCGATACCATCCGTTCGGTAGAGCAGTACTTC
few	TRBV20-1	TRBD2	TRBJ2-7	CSARSGTSGTYEQYF	TGCAGTGCTCGCTCCGGGACTAGCGGAACCTACGAGCAGTACTTC
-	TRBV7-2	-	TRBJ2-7	CASSLVGGNYEQYF	TGTGCCAGCAGCTTAGTGGGGGGAAACTACGAGCAGTACTTC
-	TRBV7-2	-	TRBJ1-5	CASSQTQNQPQHF	TGTGCCAGCAGCCAGACCCAAAATCAGCCCCAGCATTTT
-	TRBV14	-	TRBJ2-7	CASSLNHPTYEQYF	TGTGCCAGCAGCCTTAATCATCCAACCTACGAGCAGTACTTC
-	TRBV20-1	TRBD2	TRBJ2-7	CSASGRAKGGSSYEQYF	TGCAGTGCTAGCGGGAGGGCCAAGGGCGGCTCGTCCTACGAGCAGTACTTC
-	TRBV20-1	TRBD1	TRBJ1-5	CSASTGGDFQPQHF	TGCAGTGCTTCGACAGGGGGGGATTTTCAGCCCCAGCATTTT
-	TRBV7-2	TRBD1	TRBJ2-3	CASSPGQGVTDTQYF	TGTGCCAGCAGCCCGGGACAGGGGGTGACAGATACGCAGTATTTT
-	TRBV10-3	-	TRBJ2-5	CAISEGGETQYF	TGTGCCATCAGTGAAGGCGGAGAGACCCAGTACTTC
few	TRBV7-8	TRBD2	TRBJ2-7	CASSLGRLAGSYEQYF	TGTGCCAGCAGCCTAGGGAGGCTAGCGGGATCCTACGAGCAGTACTTC
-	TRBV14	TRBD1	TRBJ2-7	CASTPGQATYEQYF	TGTGCCAGCACCCCGGGACAGGCCACCTACGAGCAGTACTTC
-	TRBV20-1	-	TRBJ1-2	CSAPLRRDYGYTF	TGCAGTGCTCCGCTACGTAGGGACTATGGCTACACCTTC
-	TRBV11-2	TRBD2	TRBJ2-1	CASSPAKGLAGGNEQFF	TGTGCCAGCAGCCCGGCCAAGGGACTAGCGGGAGGAAATGAGCAGTTCTTC
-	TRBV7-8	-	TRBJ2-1	CASSLGALPGEQFF	TGTGCCAGCAGCTTAGGGGCCCTCCCGGGGGAGCAGTTCTTC
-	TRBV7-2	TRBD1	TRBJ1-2	CASSFTQGDYGYTF	TGTGCCAGCAGCTTCACACAGGGGGACTATGGCTACACCTTC
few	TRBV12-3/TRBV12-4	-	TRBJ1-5	CASSFGDTHNQPQHF	TGTGCCAGCAGTTTCGGGGATACGCACAATCAGCCCCAGCATTTT
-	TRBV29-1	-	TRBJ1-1	CSAEKDTEAFF	TGCAGCGCAGAAAAGGACACTGAAGCTTTCTTT
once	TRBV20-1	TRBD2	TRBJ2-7	CSARGLAGGEQYF	TGCAGTGCTAGGGGGCTAGCGGGAGGCGAGCAGTACTTC
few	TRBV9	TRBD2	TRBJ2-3	CATSGGSSDTQYF	TGTGCCACCAGCGGCGGGAGTTCAGATACGCAGTATTTT
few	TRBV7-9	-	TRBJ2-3	CASSLIGKKGLDTQYF	TGTGCCAGCAGCTTAATTGGGAAAAAGGGCCTGGATACGCAGTATTTT
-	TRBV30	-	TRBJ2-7	CAWSRLADVPEQYF	TGTGCCTGGAGTAGGCTCGCGGACGTACCCGAGCAGTACTTC
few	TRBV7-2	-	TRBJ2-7	CASLQPPSNRYEQYF	TGTGCCAGCTTGCAGCCTCCTAGCAATCGCTACGAGCAGTACTTC
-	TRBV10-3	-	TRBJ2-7	CAISLTGFHEQYF	TGTGCCATCAGCCTCACAGGGTTCCACGAGCAGTACTTC
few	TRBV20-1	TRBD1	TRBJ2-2	CSASGTGYETGELFF	TGCAGTGCTAGTGGGACAGGGTATGAGACCGGGGAGCTGTTTTTT
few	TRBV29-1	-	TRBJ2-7	CSVGGPGAYEQYF	TGCAGCGTGGGGGGCCCCGGGGCCTACGAGCAGTACTTC
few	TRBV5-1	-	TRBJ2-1	CASSLIRDRIGNEQFF	TGCGCCAGCAGTCTCATCCGAGACAGAATCGGGAATGAGCAGTTCTTC
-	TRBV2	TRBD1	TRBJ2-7	CASSLGQGVQYF	TGTGCCAGCAGTTTGGGACAGGGAGTGCAGTACTTC
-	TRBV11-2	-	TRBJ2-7	CASSLRTATYEQYF	TGTGCCAGCAGCTTAAGGACAGCAACGTACGAGCAGTACTTC
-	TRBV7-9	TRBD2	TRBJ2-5	CASYPGTSGYRDPKQYF	TGTGCCAGCTATCCGGGGACTAGCGGTTACCGAGACCCTAAGCAGTACTTC
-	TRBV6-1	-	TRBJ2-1	CASQRGNEQFF	TGTGCCAGCCAAAGGGGCAATGAGCAGTTCTTC
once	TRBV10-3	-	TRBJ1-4	CAISSPRAGNKEKLFF	TGTGCCATCAGTTCCCCTAGGGCGGGGAACAAGGAAAAACTGTTTTTT
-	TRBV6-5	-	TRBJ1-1	CASGNGGGGSTEAFF	TGTGCCAGCGGGAACGGCGGGGGAGGTAGCACTGAAGCTTTCTTT
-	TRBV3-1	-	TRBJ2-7	CASSLLGPNYEQYF	TGTGCCAGCAGCCTTCTGGGACCGAACTACGAGCAGTACTTC
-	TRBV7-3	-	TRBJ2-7	CASSLTSDSSYEQYF	TGTGCCAGCAGCTTGACCTCGGACTCTTCCTACGAGCAGTACTTC
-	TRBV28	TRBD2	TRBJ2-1	CASSFTSGRVNEQFF	TGTGCCAGCAGTTTCACTAGCGGGAGGGTGAATGAGCAGTTCTTC
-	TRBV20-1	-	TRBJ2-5	CSAQIQETQYF	TGCAGTGCCCAGATACAAGAGACCCAGTACTTC
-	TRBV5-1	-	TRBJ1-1	CASSLGDSASEAFF	TGCGCCAGCAGCTTGGGGGATTCTGCGTCTGAAGCTTTCTTT
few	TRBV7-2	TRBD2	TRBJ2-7	CASSRTSGNPYEQYF	TGTGCCAGCAGCCGTACTAGCGGGAATCCCTACGAGCAGTACTTC
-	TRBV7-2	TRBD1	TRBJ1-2	CASSWDRQTHYGYTF	TGTGCCAGCAGCTGGGACAGACAAACCCACTATGGCTACACCTTC
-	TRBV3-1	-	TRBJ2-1	CASSRGRVGNEQFF	TGTGCCAGCAGCAGAGGAAGAGTAGGCAATGAGCAGTTCTTC
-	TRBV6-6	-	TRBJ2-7	CASSYSYGSSYEQYF	TGTGCCAGCAGTTACTCGTATGGATCCAGCTACGAGCAGTACTTC